This T cell receptor (beta chain) was recorded in a study of T cells in tuberculosis. At the level of the study: Sequenced TCRs come from CD1B-GMM tetramer-binding T cells. Study-wide results and limits: T cells binding CD1B-GMM tetramer weakly possibly escaped the sort.

After thawing and overnight rest, PBMC were stained with GMM-loaded CD1B tetramer, viability dye and anti-CD3 for sorting. The CD1B tetramers carried C32 glucose monomycolate purified from Rhodococcus equi. Sequencing used immunoSEQ multiplex PCR; TCRdb keeps in-frame clones, though not all of them. The top ten clones hold approximately 1.9% of a sample with 80,000 to 100,000 clones, approximately 90% of them seen once. The source is an adult woman with latent tuberculosis. The specimen was CD1b-GMM tetramer-negative cells sorted from PBMCs.

The CDR3 region is CAIRSLTGGLTGELFF. Written as DNA, the CDR3 is TGTGCCATCAGATCCCTGACAGGGGGCTTGACCGGGGAGCTGTTTTTT. This chain joins TRBV10-3 and TRBJ2-2; 10 nucleotides line up with TRBD1. CDR1 and CDR2 (germline): ENHRY, SYGVKD. The V segment lost 6 bases and the J segment 5 bases; nucleotides outside the gene matches: 9. This CDR3 is 16 amino acids long.